This T cell receptor (beta chain) was obtained from a study of cytomegalovirus exposure and HLA in healthy donors. Study-wide points: Being productive about 90% or about 30% of the time was typical of most TCR beta V segments in an earlier analysis.

With respect to this clone: Antigen unknown.

This CDR3 has 15 residues. In germline, CDR1 is MNHEY, CDR2 SMNVEV (reference sequence). Unmatched junction bases numbered 6, after V lost 5 bases and J lost 9 bases. Amplification used 60 Vbeta primers and 13 Jbeta primers. The method was immunoSEQ multiplex PCR; TCRdb's version includes in-frame clones alone and lacks a portion of them. The data hold 200,000 or so clones, with 70% to 85% observed a single time. The sequenced sample consisted of PBMCs. V is TRBV27 and J is TRBJ1-6; TRBD1 matches 11 bases. The clonotype was recovered from a boy aged 2 to 9 in good health and CMV-seronegative. The CDR3 sequence is CASSARTGGISPLHF. CDR3 bases: TGTGCCAGCAGTGCACGGACAGGGGGCATTTCACCCCTCCACTTT.